These T cell receptor beta chains were read from a single sample in a study of T cell responses to AZD1222 COVID-19 vaccine. Libraries were prepared by immunoSEQ multiplex PCR; TCRdb keeps only in-frame clonotypes and omits some of them. The sample has approximately 190,000 clones, around 93% seen once; the top ten hold 7% to 9.5%. The material sequenced was peripheral blood, taken on day 0 of AZD1222 vaccination. These receptor sequences come from an adult in good health. Both conserved end residues are part of each CDR3. The order of the fields is CDR3 protein, CDR3 DNA, J gene, clone size, V gene, D gene. D genes are given only for firm matches. Size tells how often a clone was seen (once, few, many) or the class of an expanded clone, and some rows leave it out.

CDR3 protein: CATKKQGNTEAFF
CDR3 DNA: TGTGCCACCAAAAAACAGGGAAACACTGAAGCTTTCTTT
J gene: TRBJ1-1
clone size: -
V gene: TRBV28
D gene: -

CDR3 protein: CASTHPHGLRGYTF
CDR3 DNA: TGTGCCAGCACCCACCCCCACGGGTTGCGAGGCTACACCTTC
J gene: TRBJ1-2
clone size: -
V gene: TRBV28
D gene: -

CDR3 protein: CASSRLAGGYAYNEQFF
CDR3 DNA: TGTGCCAGCAGCCGTCTCGCGGGAGGGTACGCCTACAATGAGCAGTTCTTC
J gene: TRBJ2-1
clone size: once
V gene: TRBV7-2
D gene: TRBD2

CDR3 protein: CASSVGLAGETQYF
CDR3 DNA: TGTGCCAGCAGCGTAGGGTTAGCGGGTGAGACCCAGTACTTC
J gene: TRBJ2-5
clone size: -
V gene: TRBV9
D gene: TRBD2

CDR3 protein: CARIPSGSHNEQFF
CDR3 DNA: TGTGCCAGAATTCCAAGCGGGAGTCACAATGAGCAGTTCTTC
J gene: TRBJ2-1
clone size: -
V gene: TRBV28
D gene: TRBD2

CDR3 protein: CASSIRRDTGELFF
CDR3 DNA: TGTGCCAGTAGTATTCGCAGAGACACCGGGGAGCTGTTTTTT
J gene: TRBJ2-2
clone size: -
V gene: TRBV19
D gene: -

CDR3 protein: CASSTEKTMWGGYTF
CDR3 DNA: TGTGCCAGTAGTACGGAAAAGACGATGTGGGGGGGCTACACCTTC
J gene: TRBJ1-2
clone size: -
V gene: TRBV19
D gene: -

CDR3 protein: CASSVGPGSSNQPQHF
CDR3 DNA: TGTGCCAGCAGCGTAGGGCCAGGGTCGAGCAATCAGCCCCAGCATTTT
J gene: TRBJ1-5
clone size: -
V gene: TRBV9
D gene: -

CDR3 protein: CAISGDSRGGTEAFF
CDR3 DNA: TGTGCCATCAGTGGGGACAGCCGCGGGGGCACTGAAGCTTTCTTT
J gene: TRBJ1-1
clone size: -
V gene: TRBV10-3
D gene: TRBD1

CDR3 protein: CAALGWNEAFF
CDR3 DNA: TGTGCCGCGTTAGGGTGGAATGAAGCTTTCTTT
J gene: TRBJ1-1
clone size: -
V gene: TRBV28
D gene: -

CDR3 protein: CASSVLAGLEDYNEQFF
CDR3 DNA: TGTGCCAGCAGTGTTCTAGCGGGACTTGAGGACTACAATGAGCAGTTCTTC
J gene: TRBJ2-1
clone size: -
V gene: TRBV3-1/TRBV3-2
D gene: TRBD2

CDR3 protein: CASSRLAGVENEQFF
CDR3 DNA: TGCGCCAGCAGTAGACTAGCGGGAGTTGAGAATGAGCAGTTCTTC
J gene: TRBJ2-1
clone size: -
V gene: TRBV5-1
D gene: TRBD2

CDR3 protein: CASSTGTSAVHEQFF
CDR3 DNA: TGTGCCAGCAGTACCGGGACTAGCGCCGTCCATGAGCAGTTCTTC
J gene: TRBJ2-1
clone size: -
V gene: TRBV27
D gene: TRBD2

CDR3 protein: CASGTANSPLHF
CDR3 DNA: TGTGCCAGCGGGACAGCAAATTCACCCCTCCACTTT
J gene: TRBJ1-6
clone size: -
V gene: TRBV28
D gene: TRBD1

CDR3 protein: CAGDSSYNEQFF
CDR3 DNA: TGTGCTGGGGATAGCTCCTACAATGAGCAGTTCTTC
J gene: TRBJ2-1
clone size: -
V gene: TRBV30
D gene: -

CDR3 protein: CAISLAGGSSYNEQFF
CDR3 DNA: TGTGCCATCAGTCTAGCGGGAGGGAGCTCCTACAATGAGCAGTTCTTC
J gene: TRBJ2-1
clone size: -
V gene: TRBV10-3
D gene: TRBD2

CDR3 protein: CASNTGQLTLSGANVLTF
CDR3 DNA: TGTGCCAGCAACACCGGACAGCTGACCCTCTCTGGGGCCAACGTCCTGACTTTC
J gene: TRBJ2-6
clone size: -
V gene: TRBV28
D gene: -

CDR3 protein: CASSPLGLAGGRTDTQYF
CDR3 DNA: TGTGCCAGCAGCCCCCTTGGACTAGCGGGAGGCCGGACAGATACGCAGTATTTT
J gene: TRBJ2-3
clone size: -
V gene: TRBV7-8
D gene: TRBD2

CDR3 protein: CAWQLAAGSTDTQYF
CDR3 DNA: TGTGCCTGGCAATTAGCGGCAGGTAGCACAGATACGCAGTATTTT
J gene: TRBJ2-3
clone size: -
V gene: TRBV30
D gene: -

CDR3 protein: CASSSRGGLSGAGELFF
CDR3 DNA: TGTGCCAGCAGCTCCCGTGGGGGACTAAGTGGGGCCGGGGAGCTGTTTTTT
J gene: TRBJ2-2
clone size: -
V gene: TRBV11-2
D gene: TRBD2

CDR3 protein: CASSFGGTHEQYF
CDR3 DNA: TGTGCCAGCAGTTTCGGTGGAACCCACGAGCAGTACTTC
J gene: TRBJ2-7
clone size: -
V gene: TRBV28
D gene: -

CDR3 protein: CASSPPGTGYEKLFF
CDR3 DNA: TGTGCCAGCTCACCACCCGGGACAGGGTACGAAAAACTGTTTTTT
J gene: TRBJ1-4
clone size: once
V gene: TRBV18
D gene: TRBD1

CDR3 protein: CASGFFGTSGTSDTQYF
CDR3 DNA: TGTGCTAGTGGTTTCTTCGGGACTAGCGGGACCTCAGATACGCAGTATTTT
J gene: TRBJ2-3
clone size: -
V gene: TRBV12-5
D gene: TRBD2

CDR3 protein: CASSPDRGREDTQYF
CDR3 DNA: TGTGCCAGCAGTCCGGACAGGGGTCGGGAAGATACGCAGTATTTT
J gene: TRBJ2-3
clone size: -
V gene: TRBV6-5
D gene: TRBD1

CDR3 protein: CASSLGEGSTGELFF
CDR3 DNA: TGTGCCAGCAGCTTAGGAGAGGGCAGCACCGGGGAGCTGTTTTTT
J gene: TRBJ2-2
clone size: -
V gene: TRBV7-9
D gene: -

CDR3 protein: CASSGGGAHYGYTF
CDR3 DNA: TGTGCCAGCAGCGGAGGGGGAGCTCACTATGGCTACACCTTC
J gene: TRBJ1-2
clone size: -
V gene: TRBV9
D gene: -

CDR3 protein: CASSVLAVEQFF
CDR3 DNA: TGTGCCAGCAGCGTACTCGCTGTTGAGCAGTTCTTC
J gene: TRBJ2-1
clone size: once
V gene: TRBV7-8
D gene: -

CDR3 protein: CASSNAGTAYGYTF
CDR3 DNA: TGTGCCAGCAGTAACGCCGGGACAGCGTATGGCTACACCTTC
J gene: TRBJ1-2
clone size: -
V gene: TRBV6-5
D gene: TRBD1

CDR3 protein: CSATGAYEQYF
CDR3 DNA: TGCAGCGCGACCGGGGCCTACGAGCAGTACTTC
J gene: TRBJ2-7
clone size: -
V gene: TRBV29-1
D gene: -

CDR3 protein: CASRSGTAGNTIYF
CDR3 DNA: TGTGCCAGCAGATCGGGGACAGCTGGAAACACCATATATTTT
J gene: TRBJ1-3
clone size: -
V gene: TRBV6-5
D gene: TRBD1

CDR3 protein: CASSVDPAGPLHF
CDR3 DNA: TGTGCCAGCAGCGTAGACCCGGCAGGACCCCTCCACTTT
J gene: TRBJ1-6
clone size: few
V gene: TRBV9
D gene: -

CDR3 protein: CASRGPGVDEQFF
CDR3 DNA: TGTGCCAGCAGGGGGCCGGGGGTCGATGAGCAGTTCTTC
J gene: TRBJ2-1
clone size: -
V gene: TRBV6-5
D gene: -

CDR3 protein: CASSLGAGDTEAFF
CDR3 DNA: TGTGCCAGCAGCTTAGGCGCCGGGGACACTGAAGCTTTCTTT
J gene: TRBJ1-1
clone size: -
V gene: TRBV11-2
D gene: -

CDR3 protein: CASSLTGRNTEAFF
CDR3 DNA: TGCGCCAGCAGCCTGACAGGGAGGAACACTGAAGCTTTCTTT
J gene: TRBJ1-1
clone size: -
V gene: TRBV5-1
D gene: TRBD1

CDR3 protein: CSVEMGGQGPFSGYTF
CDR3 DNA: TGCAGCGTTGAAATGGGGGGACAGGGCCCGTTTAGCGGCTACACCTTC
J gene: TRBJ1-2
clone size: few
V gene: TRBV29-1
D gene: TRBD1

CDR3 protein: CSVSDSSGNTIYF
CDR3 DNA: TGCAGCGTTTCCGACAGCTCTGGAAACACCATATATTTT
J gene: TRBJ1-3
clone size: -
V gene: TRBV29-1
D gene: -

CDR3 protein: CASSGRMRGELFF
CDR3 DNA: TGTGCCAGCAGTGGACGAATGAGGGGGGAGCTGTTTTTT
J gene: TRBJ2-2
clone size: -
V gene: TRBV28
D gene: -

CDR3 protein: CASSPSSGSRTGELFF
CDR3 DNA: TGTGCCAGCTCACCTTCTAGCGGGAGTCGGACCGGGGAGCTGTTTTTT
J gene: TRBJ2-2
clone size: -
V gene: TRBV18
D gene: TRBD2

CDR3 protein: CASSLGADRDYEQYF
CDR3 DNA: TGTGCCAGCAGCTTGGGGGCGGACAGGGACTACGAGCAGTACTTC
J gene: TRBJ2-7
clone size: -
V gene: TRBV5-4
D gene: TRBD1

CDR3 protein: CASSLGPLSPLHF
CDR3 DNA: TGTGCCAGCAGTCTAGGGCCGCTTTCACCCCTCCACTTT
J gene: TRBJ1-6
clone size: few
V gene: TRBV6-5
D gene: -

CDR3 protein: CASSLAAGFNSPLHF
CDR3 DNA: TGTGCCAGCAGCTTAGCGGCAGGGTTCAATTCACCCCTCCACTTT
J gene: TRBJ1-6
clone size: -
V gene: TRBV7-2
D gene: -